This T cell receptor (beta chain) was captured in a study of shared clonotypes between healthy human individuals (dated by TCRdb to the early 2020s). Describing the broader study: The cohort included three men and a couple of women between 18 and 49 years of age. For each donor, CD4 naive and CD4 memory were each given three plates, CD8 naive was given two plates, and CD8 memory was given one plate. To estimate repertoire size and how much clonotype sharing occurs between individuals, the study deeply sequenced the blood TCR repertoires of several healthy adults. Libraries were prepared and TCR repertoires were sequenced by different laboratories using diverse techniques, in order to increase sequencing depth and limit assay-specific biases. Between about 0.8 and 9 billion PBMCs per donor were obtained by leukapheresis. The paper as a whole reports these results and caveats: Based on pairwise subsampling, the degree of clonotype sharing among donors was expected to be affected by sequencing depth. Because the study included only a small number of donors, the genetic and exposure-history diversity represented was limited. Higher generation probabilities were observed for clonotypes shared by all four sorted-subset donors than for non-shared clonotypes. When a few donors were compared, the shared fraction of clonotypes was about 5% for naive CD4, about 4% for naive CD8, roughly 2.3% for memory CD4, and 0.3% to 0.5% for memory CD8. Estimated clonotype richness was generally larger for naive than for memory subsets. Sampling was restricted to blood, and TCR repertoires in tissue are likely to differ from TCR repertoires in blood. Incomplete sequencing was indicated by rarefaction of sorted-subset datasets, despite the large sequencing depth.

With regard to this clone: No antigen is known for it. One base away there is no much larger clone; base qualities are not given.

The germline V gene sets CDR1 to MNHNS and CDR2 to SASEGT. V loses 0 bases, J loses 2 bases, and the germline ends lie 11 bases apart. From the cysteine through the phenylalanine, the CDR3 covers 15 amino acids. The sequence is cut down to CDR3 DNA, 45 bases in frame from base 1. The donors were healthy, HIV-negative adults with no recently reported acute infections or vaccinations. All donors were Caucasian adults living in Nashville, Tennessee, USA. Magnetic negative selection was used to enrich CD4+ T cells, after which naive cells were positively selected on CD45RA and the negative fraction became the memory subset. After blood collection by leukapheresis, PBMCs were isolated using Ficoll-Histopaque density gradient centrifugation and then cryopreserved in the vapor phase of liquid nitrogen. Analytical flow cytometry was used to check the purity and quantity of every magnetically sorted T cell population. Genomic DNA was isolated from each sorted fraction and quantified by UV absorbance on a Nanodrop 2000c.

Using the deep immunoSEQ assay, TCR CDR3 regions were amplified from genomic DNA by multiplex PCR. Extracted genomic DNA from each cell subset was distributed evenly across all wells of several immunoSEQ 96-well plates, and each plate was treated as a replicate. Each replicate PCR for sorted subsets received 150 to 250 ng genomic DNA, equal to tens of thousands of T cell genomes. Purified libraries were measured with a Qubit 3.0 fluorometer, size-checked on a Bioanalyzer 2100, and measured again with the KAPA Library Quantification kit. A separate single-read 150-cycle Illumina NextSeq 550 flow cell was used to sequence each immunoSEQ 96-well plate. Concerning the study's data processing: The immunoSEQ output contained only junctional sequences without quality scores, so filtering could not match that applied to full-length reads. To assign V/J genes and CDR3, sequences were annotated against IMGT germline references using PyIR, a Python wrapper for IgBLAST v1.9. Reads with weak V/J assignments (E-value above 1e-6), missing CDR3, stop codons, out-of-frame junctions, or ambiguous translated residues were removed. A V3J clonotype was defined by an identical inferred V gene, J gene, and CDR3 amino acid sequence. The percentage overlap between two repertoires was calculated by dividing the number of shared unique clonotypes by the size of the smaller repertoire. RTK rarefaction, the Chao1 estimator, and Recon v2.1 estimates of unobserved clonotypes were used to assess repertoire richness. Generation probabilities were computed with OLGA for all TCRbeta clonotypes obtained by the gDNA method from four donors. TCRdb's version of the immuneACCESS table is confined to in-frame rearrangements and falls short of the full clone set. An unresolved V gene accounts for under half of the shortfall where checked; the remainder is of unknown origin. V and J calls and clone size are as listed in that table; D and trimming were resolved from the DNA. The sample yields roughly 1 million clones; 78% were counted once. Jointly, the top ten make up under 0.6% of the sample.

The chain is made from TRBV6-1 and TRBJ2-7, with TRBD2 as a weak D call on 6 bases. The specimen sequenced was memory CD4+ T cells from PBMCs. The cell subset or site label, as the study defines it: CD45RA-negative fraction. The clonotype was recovered from a man aged 18 to 29 in good health. Some clones in this sample may be carry-over from other donors' samples. This receptor carries the CDR3 CASSEASSVAYEQYF. At the DNA level, the sequence is TGTGCCAGCAGTGAAGCGTCTAGCGTAGCCTACGAGCAGTACTTC.